Listed below are T cell receptor beta chains from one sample, sequenced in a study of control samples from healthy donors and cancer patients. Libraries were prepared by immunoSEQ multiplex PCR; TCRdb keeps only in-frame clonotypes and omits some of them. The sample records about 140,000 clones, roughly nine tenths being singletons. Sequencing was done on a sample of blood. The receptors stem from a man aged 18 to 35 in good health. The CDR3 runs from the conserved cysteine through the conserved F or W. The order of the fields is J gene, D gene, V gene, clone size, CDR3 DNA, CDR3 protein. A D gene is named only where the DNA matches it firmly. Size tells how often a clone was seen (once, few, many) or the class of an expanded clone, and some rows leave it out.

TRBJ1-4 - TRBV2 - TGTGCCAGCAGGGCGGCTGAGAATGAAAAACTGTTTTTT CASRAAENEKLFF
TRBJ1-4 TRBD1 TRBV16 few TGTGCCAGCAGCCGCAGTGGGACAGCAAATGAAAAACTGTTTTTT CASSRSGTANEKLFF
TRBJ1-4 - TRBV4-1 - TGCGCCAGCAGCCAAGGGGCAGGGCTGGAAAAACTGTTTTTT CASSQGAGLEKLFF
TRBJ2-1 - TRBV27 - TGTGCCAGCAGTTTAGGGGCAGGACTAAACAATGAGCAGTTCTTC CASSLGAGLNNEQFF
TRBJ1-1 - TRBV4-1 - TGCGCCAGCAGCCAAGAAGGGGGGGTAAACACTGAAGCTTTCTTT CASSQEGGVNTEAFF
TRBJ1-6 - TRBV18 - TGTGCCAGCTCACCGGCGGAGGGGGCCTATAATTCACCCCTCCACTTT CASSPAEGAYNSPLHF
TRBJ2-5 - TRBV2 - TGTGCCAGCAGTGGTGCACACGAAGAAGAGACCCAGTACTTC CASSGAHEEETQYF
TRBJ1-2 TRBD1 TRBV13 - TGTGCCAGCATCGACAGGGGTGGTGGCTACACCTTC CASIDRGGGYTF
TRBJ2-7 - TRBV7-9 - TGTGCCAGCAGCTTAGTACGGGCGGCGCGGACCTACGAGCAGTACTTC CASSLVRAARTYEQYF
TRBJ2-5 - TRBV28 - TGTGCCAGCAGTTTGAACAGAGTAGAGACCCAGTACTTC CASSLNRVETQYF
TRBJ1-2 - TRBV11-2 - TGTGCCAGCAGCTCCTTCACAGGAAATAACTATGGCTACACCTTC CASSSFTGNNYGYTF
TRBJ1-1 - TRBV27 - TGTGCCAGCAATTTCATCGCGGGGGGGCCCACTGAAGCTTTCTTT CASNFIAGGPTEAFF
TRBJ2-1 - TRBV19 - TGTGCCAGTAGTACCATACTGAGCTCCTACAATGAGCAGTTCTTC CASSTILSSYNEQFF
TRBJ1-2 TRBD1 TRBV6-5 - TGTGCCAGCAGGGACAGGGGGCGGACTAACTATGGCTACACCTTC CASRDRGRTNYGYTF
TRBJ1-1 - TRBV6-5 - TGTGCCAGCAGTTACCAATACCTAACGAACACTGAAGCTTTCTTT CASSYQYLTNTEAFF
TRBJ1-2 - TRBV27 - TGTGCCAGCAGTTCCGACAACTCGACAATGGGGGCCCGCTATGGCTACACCTTC CASSSDNSTMGARYGYTF
TRBJ1-6 - TRBV30 - TGTGCCTGGAGTGTTGAGGGCTGGGCTTTGGATTCACCCCTCCACTTT CAWSVEGWALDSPLHF
TRBJ1-2 TRBD1 TRBV4-3 - TGCGCCAGCAGCCAAGTCCAGGGGGGGTTCAACTATGGCTACACCTTC CASSQVQGGFNYGYTF
TRBJ2-3 TRBD1 TRBV4-1 - TGCGCCAGCGGACAGGGGGCCACAGATACGCAGTATTTT CASGQGATDTQYF
TRBJ2-6 TRBD2 TRBV9 - TGTGCCAGCAGCGAAAGAATTCTAGCGGGGGACAACTCTGGGGCCAACGTCCTGACTTTC CASSERILAGDNSGANVLTF
TRBJ1-2 TRBD1 TRBV5-4 - TGTGCCAGCAGCTTAGCGACAGGGAGCTACTATGGCTACACCTTC CASSLATGSYYGYTF
TRBJ2-2 TRBD1 TRBV7-9 - TGTGCCAGCAGCTCCCCGACGAGACAGGGAGACACCGGGGAGCTGTTTTTT CASSSPTRQGDTGELFF
TRBJ1-4 - TRBV5-1 - TGCGCCAGCAGCTTGGACCGGTCAACTAATGAAAAACTGTTTTTT CASSLDRSTNEKLFF
TRBJ2-1 TRBD1 TRBV6-5 - TGTGCCAGCAGTCTCCGGGACAGGGGTCACAATGAGCAGTTCTTC CASSLRDRGHNEQFF
TRBJ2-6 - TRBV12-3/TRBV12-4 - TGTGCCAGCAGGTTAAAAGGGGCCAACGTCCTGACTTTC CASRLKGANVLTF
TRBJ1-2 - TRBV18 - TGTGCCAGCTCACCACCGTTAGGAAATTATGGCTACACCTTC CASSPPLGNYGYTF
TRBJ2-7 - TRBV11-2 once TGTGCCAGCAGCTTAGATTTGGGGGGATGGTTGGTGGAGCAGTACTTC CASSLDLGGWLVEQYF
TRBJ2-7 TRBD2 TRBV2 - TGTGCCAGCAGCCGGGGGGACTCTTTCGGCGAGCAGTACTTC CASSRGDSFGEQYF
TRBJ1-1 - TRBV5-5 - TGTGCCAGCAGCCCGCCCCCAGAGAACACTGAAGCTTTCTTT CASSPPPENTEAFF
TRBJ2-2 - TRBV25-1 - TGTGCCAGCAGTGACGGGACAATCACCGGGGAGCTGTTTTTT CASSDGTITGELFF
TRBJ1-2 - TRBV12-3/TRBV12-4 - TGTGCCAGCAGTTTCGAGGGTACCTATGGCTACACCTTC CASSFEGTYGYTF
TRBJ2-7 - TRBV12-3/TRBV12-4 few TGTGCCAGCAGTTACAGGGACGAGCAGTACTTC CASSYRDEQYF
TRBJ2-3 TRBD2 TRBV30 - TGTGCCTGGGCTTATGGGTTAGCGGGGGGGCCGGGGACGCAGTATTTT CAWAYGLAGGPGTQYF
TRBJ2-7 TRBD2 TRBV2 - TGTGCCAGCAGGACTAGCGGGGGAAGCTCCTACGAGCAGTACTTC CASRTSGGSSYEQYF
TRBJ1-2 - TRBV15 - TGTGCCACCAGTTGGTTACAGGGTATAAACTATGGCTACACCTTC CATSWLQGINYGYTF
TRBJ1-6 - TRBV6-5 - TGTGCCAGCAGTTACTCGACTTTGGAGGGCCCGACAGCCCTCCACTTT CASSYSTLEGPTALHF
TRBJ1-2 - TRBV5-5 - TGTGCCAGCAGCCCGTACGCGGGTAACTATGGCTACACCTTC CASSPYAGNYGYTF
TRBJ2-1 - TRBV6-5 once TGTGCCAGCAGTTACTTGAATGAGCAGTTCTTC CASSYLNEQFF
TRBJ2-4 - TRBV19 - TGTGCCAGTAGTATAGAGGGGACTCCCCTAGCCAAAAACATTCAGTACTTC CASSIEGTPLAKNIQYF
TRBJ1-1 - TRBV12-3/TRBV12-4 - TGTGCCAGCACCGTTTACGGGACCACTGAAGCTTTCTTT CASTVYGTTEAFF
TRBJ2-3 - TRBV7-3 - TGTGCCAGCAGCTTTACCCCCCAAGATACGCAGTATTTT CASSFTPQDTQYF
TRBJ2-2 TRBD2 TRBV5-1 - TGCGCCAGCAGCTCACATCCGGGACTAGGAATGGCCGGGGAGCTGTTTTTT CASSSHPGLGMAGELFF
TRBJ2-1 TRBD1 TRBV7-3 - TGTGCCAGCAGCTTATCAGGGGGCGGTGTTAATGAGCAGTTCTTC CASSLSGGGVNEQFF
TRBJ2-7 TRBD1 TRBV27 - TGTGCCAGTACAGGGGAAAGCTCCTACGAGCAGTACTTC CASTGESSYEQYF
TRBJ1-2 - TRBV7-2 - TGTGCCAGCAGCTTCATGACAGAGACTAACTATGGCTACACCTTC CASSFMTETNYGYTF
TRBJ1-1 - TRBV3-1/TRBV3-2 - TGTGCCAGCAGCCAAGGCATATTCGAGTATGGAGCTTTCTTT CASSQGIFEYGAFF
TRBJ2-7 - TRBV3-1/TRBV3-2 - TGTGCCAGCAGCCTAGGACCGACCTACGAGCAGTACTTC CASSLGPTYEQYF